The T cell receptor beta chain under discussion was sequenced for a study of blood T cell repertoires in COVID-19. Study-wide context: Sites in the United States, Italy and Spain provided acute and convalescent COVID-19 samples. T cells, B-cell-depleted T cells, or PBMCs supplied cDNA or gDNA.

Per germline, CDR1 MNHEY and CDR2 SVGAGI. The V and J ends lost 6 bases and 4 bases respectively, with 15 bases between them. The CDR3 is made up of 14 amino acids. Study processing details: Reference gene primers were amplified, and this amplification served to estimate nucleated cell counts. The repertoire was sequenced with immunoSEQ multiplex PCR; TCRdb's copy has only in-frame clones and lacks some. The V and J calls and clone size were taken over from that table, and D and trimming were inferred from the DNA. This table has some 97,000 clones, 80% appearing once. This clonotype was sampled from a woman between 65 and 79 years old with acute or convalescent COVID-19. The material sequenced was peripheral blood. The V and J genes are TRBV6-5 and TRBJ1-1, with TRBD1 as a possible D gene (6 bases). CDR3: CASRATGDGTEAFF. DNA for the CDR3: TGTGCCAGCAGGGCGACAGGTGACGGCACTGAAGCTTTCTTT.